These 21 T cell receptor beta chains originate from one sample sequenced in a study of OX40 agonist ivuxolimab in advanced cancers. TCRdb's copy holds only in-frame clones and misses some; the assay was immunoSEQ multiplex PCR. The table lists tens of thousands of clones, roughly 81% of them singletons, with about 55% in the top ten. The sample in question was CD4+ or CD8+ T cells sorted from blood, obtained in a trial of the OX40 agonist ivuxolimab. Source of these receptors: an adult with an advanced solid tumor such as melanoma, head and neck, liver or kidney cancer.

The CDR3 protein is CASSPTVTGYEQYF. The CDR3 DNA sequence: TGTGCCAGCAGTCCAACCGTGACTGGTTACGAGCAGTACTTC. V gene TRBV27 combines with J gene TRBJ2-7; D remains ambiguous. Germline V CDR1 and CDR2: MNHEY, SMNVEV (reference sequence). The CDR3 has 14 amino acids. Trimming removed 5 bases from V and 4 bases from J, with 15 bases in between.

The chain employs TRBV15 and TRBJ2-5; the match to TRBD1 covers 8 bases. The V gene's germline CDR1 is LNHNV and CDR2 YYDKDF (reference sequence). This CDR3 has 15 amino acids. The ends lost 1 base at V and 5 bases at J; junction bases unmatched: 6. Written as DNA, the CDR3 is TGTGCCACCAGCAGAGCACAGGGGGAAGGGGAGACCCAGTACTTC. The encoded protein is CATSRAQGEGETQYF.

The V call is TRBV7-9, the J call TRBJ1-5, with D tentatively TRBD1 (5 bases). The V end was cut by 4 bases, the J end by 10 bases, with 20 bases between. The CDR3 sequence is 15 residues long. Germline lookup yields CDR1 SEHNR and CDR2 FQNEAQ (reference sequence). In nucleotides, the CDR3 is TGTGCCAGCAGCTCCACCATGGGGCGGCCCGGTCCCCAGCATTTT. Amino acids: CASSSTMGRPGPQHF. The variable domain in full, completed from reference TRBV7-9 and TRBJ1-5, reads DTGVSQNPRHKITKRGQNVTFRCDPISEHNRLYWYRQTLGQGPEFLTYFQNEAQLEKSRLLSDRFSAERPKGSFSTLEIQRTEQGDSAMYLCASSSTMGRPGPQHFGDGTRLSIL.

V gene TRBV7-9 combines with J gene TRBJ2-7; 9 nucleotides match TRBD1. Per germline, CDR1 SEHNR and CDR2 FQNEAQ (reference sequence). CDR3 length: 16 residues. The V segment lost 3 bases and the J segment 2 bases; nucleotides outside the gene matches: 8. In DNA, the CDR3 is TGTGCCAGCAGCTTCCCCGGGACAGGGATCCCCTACGAGCAGTACTTC. Translation gives CASSFPGTGIPYEQYF.

The chain employs TRBV4-1 and TRBJ2-7; D is possibly TRBD1 (6 bases). Per germline, CDR1 MGHRA and CDR2 YSYEKL. Trimming cost V 1 base and J 6 bases, with 10 bases left between them. The CDR3 runs to 13 residues. The CDR3 region is CASSQVGQSEQYF. CDR3 nucleotide sequence: TGCGCCAGCAGCCAAGTCGGACAGTCCGAGCAGTACTTC.

The chain couples TRBV27 to TRBJ2-1; TRBD2 matches at 12 bases. This CDR3 has 16 residues. V shed 4 bases, J shed 8 bases, and the junction held 9 bases outside the gene matches. Germline assignment: CDR1 MNHEY and CDR2 SMNVEV (reference sequence). The CDR3: CASSSLTSGRIYEQFF. CDR3 nucleotides: TGTGCCAGCAGTTCCTTGACTAGCGGGAGAATATATGAGCAGTTCTTC.

V and J are TRBV7-9 and TRBJ1-3, with D unresolved. The germline V gene has CDR1 SEHNR and CDR2 FQNEAQ (reference sequence). The CDR3 runs 13 residues. Trimming took off 3 bases at V and 1 base at J, with 4 bases between the two ends. CDR3 coding DNA: TGTGCCAGCAGCTTGGGGTCTGGAAACACCATATATTTT. Amino acid sequence: CASSLGSGNTIYF.

This clone has just one count. One end of the junction fails to match germline, which may point to a read error. CDR3 DNA sequence: TGTGCCAGCAGTTTAGGCACTACAGGGGAGGACCCCTACGAGCAGTACTTC. Amino acids: CASSLGTTGEDPYEQYF. The genes are TRBV11-2 and TRBJ2-7, with D perhaps TRBD1 (7 bases). In germline, CDR1 is SGHAT, CDR2 FQNNGV. The CDR3 has 17 residues.

The rearrangement joins TRBV19 to TRBJ2-3; TRBD2 matches 9 bases. Trimming took 1 base from V and 0 from J; bases not matched to a gene: 8. Looked up from germline, CDR1 is LNHDA and CDR2 is SQIVND (reference sequence). This CDR3 spans 18 amino acids. DNA of the CDR3: TGTGCCAGTAGTATAGCTAGCGGGGCCCTGAGTAGCACAGATACGCAGTATTTT. Translation: CASSIASGALSSTDTQYF.

Details on this clone: Mismatch with germline at one junction end may stem from a read error. The genes are TRBV27 and TRBJ2-7; 9 positions agree with TRBD1. This CDR3 comprises 15 residues. CDR1 and CDR2 from the germline V gene are MNHEY and SMNVEV (reference sequence). The CDR3: CASSLSGQGIYEQYF. DNA of the CDR3: TGTGCCAGCAGTCTATCGGGACAGGGAATCTACGAGCAGTACTTC.

This clone appeared a single time. The rearrangement links TRBV6-6 to TRBJ2-5; D remains ambiguous. V dropped 0 bases and J dropped 3 bases, with 2 bases sitting between them. The germline gives CDR1 MNHNY, CDR2 SVGAGI (reference sequence). The CDR3 is made up of 12 amino acids. The CDR3 region is CASSYSKETQYF. CDR3 DNA sequence: TGTGCCAGCAGTTACTCGAAAGAGACCCAGTACTTC.

The genes are TRBV7-8 and TRBJ2-5; 13 nucleotides align to TRBD2. This CDR3 spans 18 amino acids. Germline V gene lookup returns CDR1 SGHVS and CDR2 FQNEAQ. J gave up 2 bases and V 6 bases, and 12 bases lay outside the gene matches. CDR3 nucleotides: TGTGCCAGCAGAAGGGGTGTACTAGCGGGGGGGTGGCAAGAGACCCAGTACTTC. This gives the protein CASRRGVLAGGWQETQYF.

The chain has TRBV7-2 and TRBJ2-5; D remains unclear. Matching the DNA end better, TRBJ2-7 makes the J call doubtful. This CDR3 has 12 amino acids. Germline CDR1 SGHTA, CDR2 FQGNSA. The CDR3 region has the DNA TGTGCCAGCAGCCTAATCTCCTACGAGCAGTACTTC. Its translation is CASSLISYEQYF.

This sequence joins TRBV29-1 and TRBJ1-2; D not resolved. The V end lost 3 bases, the J end lost 4 bases, and 12 bases lay between the germline ends. The CDR3 consists of 13 residues. Germline V CDR1 and CDR2: SQVTM, ANQGSEA. Here the CDR3 reads CSVDPRFPYGYTF. In DNA form, the CDR3 reads TGCAGCGTTGACCCCAGGTTCCCCTATGGCTACACCTTC.

This chain links TRBV20-1 with TRBJ1-2; D remains ambiguous. Trimming cost V 3 bases and J 7 bases, with 6 bases left between them. Germline V lookup: CDR1 DFQATT, CDR2 SNEGSKA (reference sequence). This CDR3 is 10 amino acids long. CDR3 DNA sequence: TGCAGTGCTAGGTTTGGTGGCTACACCTTC. Translating gives CSARFGGYTF.

This chain links TRBV11-2 with TRBJ2-7; D may match TRBD1 or TRBD2 (5 bases each). CDR3 length equals 13 residues. CDR1 is SGHAT, CDR2 FQNNGV, per germline. V was pared by 3 bases and J by 0 bases, with 6 bases between. In nucleotides, the CDR3 is TGTGCCAGCAGCTTTGGGACCTCCTACGAGCAGTACTTC. Its translation is CASSFGTSYEQYF.

The CDR3 reads CASSHPGQGYEQYF. The CDR3 DNA follows: TGTGCCAGCAGTCATCCGGGACAGGGCTACGAGCAGTACTTC. V usage is TRBV27 and J usage is TRBJ2-7; 9 nucleotides agree with TRBD1. The CDR3 loop spans 14 amino acids. V gave up 5 bases and J gave up 3 bases; unmatched junction bases: 5. Germline CDR1 is MNHEY and CDR2 is SMNVEV (reference sequence).

The V and J genes are TRBV28 and TRBJ1-2; unclear D gene. The CDR3 runs 14 residues. The germline V and J ends were trimmed by 5 bases and 1 base, with 11 bases remaining between them. In germline, CDR1 is MDHEN, CDR2 SYDVKM. The CDR3 DNA reads TGTGCCAGCAGTCAAGGTCGGGATAACTATGGCTACACCTTC. Translating gives CASSQGRDNYGYTF.

This clone was found a few times. The V call is TRBV30, the J call TRBJ1-5, with D hard to call. This CDR3 spans 13 amino acids. Deletions cut 0 bases from V and 0 bases from J, with 3 bases between. Germline assignment: CDR1 GTSNPN and CDR2 SVGIG (reference sequence). In nucleotides, the CDR3 is TGTGCCTGGAGTGTACTTAGCAATCAGCCCCAGCATTTT. Translated: CAWSVLSNQPQHF.

The chain recombines TRBV5-4 with TRBJ2-1; 11 nucleotides agree with TRBD1. Germline CDR1 and CDR2: SGHNT and YYREEE (reference sequence). The CDR3 loop spans 15 amino acids. J lost 7 bases, V lost 0 bases, and 3 bases had no gene match. CDR3 nucleotides: TGTGCCAGCAGCTTGGGGACAGGGGGCTTGAATGAGCAGTTCTTC. It specifies CASSLGTGGLNEQFF.

J is TRBJ1-2 and V is TRBV28, with D perhaps matching TRBD1 (6 bases). The CDR3 spans 15 residues. CDR1 is MDHEN and CDR2 is SYDVKM in the germline V gene. V was pared by 5 bases and J by 8 bases, with 21 bases between. The CDR3 region has the DNA TGTGCCAGCAGTAGCCCGACAGGCGGAGGACTCGGCTACACCTTC. Its protein product is CASSSPTGGGLGYTF.